Shown below are 16 T cell receptor beta chains from a single sample sequenced in a study of T cell changes during pregnancy in multiple sclerosis. Some clones are missing from TCRdb's copy, which holds only in-frame ones; the method was immunoSEQ multiplex PCR. Found here are more than 100,000 clones, roughly 93% of them singletons; the top ten hold more than 0.85%. The sample in question was peripheral blood, obtained after pregnancy. These TCRs come from a female donor with multiple sclerosis, enrolled in a pregnancy study.

The J gene is TRBJ1-1, the V gene TRBV30; no reliable D call. Deletions cut 3 bases from V and 1 base from J, with 9 bases between. Germline assignment: CDR1 GTSNPN and CDR2 SVGIG (reference sequence). The CDR3 runs to 13 residues. CDR3 loop: CAWRRVENTEAFF. The CDR3 coding sequence is TGTGCCTGGAGGAGGGTGGAGAACACTGAAGCTTTCTTT.

The chain uses TRBV5-4 and TRBJ1-4; D is unclear. The germline gives CDR1 SGHNT, CDR2 YYREEE (reference sequence). V lost 1 base and J lost 5, with 6 bases in between. This CDR3 contains 13 residues. Here the CDR3 reads CASSLSSNEKLFF. The CDR3 DNA follows: TGTGCCAGCAGCTTGTCCTCGAATGAAAAACTGTTTTTT.

This chain connects TRBV6-1 to TRBJ2-5; 8 bases match TRBD1. This CDR3 region has 12 residues. Germline V gene sequence: CDR1 MNHNS, CDR2 SASEGT. Trimming took 6 bases from V and 11 from J; bases not matched to a gene: 8. DNA for the CDR3: TGTGCCAGCAGCGAGGACAGGGAGGCTCAGTACTTC. This encodes CASSEDREAQYF.

V is TRBV7-8 and J is TRBJ2-3; no clear D. Looked up from germline, CDR1 is SGHVS and CDR2 is FQNEAQ. Trimming pared 2 bases from V and 0 bases from J, leaving 6 bases between. The CDR3 spans 14 residues. CDR3 sequence reads: CASSLTPSTDTQYF. The CDR3 DNA reads TGTGCCAGCAGCTTAACTCCTAGCACAGATACGCAGTATTTT.

CDR3 nucleotides: TGTGCCAGCAGTGATCACAGGGGGCGAAACAATGAGCAGTTCTTC. Amino acid sequence: CASSDHRGRNNEQFF. The rearrangement joins TRBV27 to TRBJ2-1; 9 bases agree with TRBD1. This CDR3 has 15 residues. The V and J ends lost 5 bases and 5 bases, in that order; junction bases with no gene match: 7. The V gene's germline CDR1 is MNHEY and CDR2 SMNVEV (reference sequence).

CDR3 DNA sequence: TGTGCCAGCAGCTTAAGGGGACACGGATCCTACGAGCAGTACTTC. Translation gives CASSLRGHGSYEQYF. V and J are TRBV13 and TRBJ2-7, with D perhaps TRBD1 (6 bases). Deletions cut 2 bases from V and 1 base from J, with 12 bases between. Germline CDR1 PRHDT, CDR2 FYEKMQ (reference sequence). The CDR3 is 15 amino acids.

The chain links TRBV28 to TRBJ2-3; 13 bases agree with TRBD2. The CDR3 sequence is 18 residues long. V lost 4 bases and J lost 6; bases outside the gene matches: 13. Germline V gene lookup returns CDR1 MDHEN and CDR2 SYDVKM. Written as DNA, the CDR3 is TGTGCCAGCAGTTCAGAGTGGTGGACTAGCGGGAGAATCGATACGCAGTATTTT. This sequence encodes CASSSEWWTSGRIDTQYF.

This clone was observed a single time. The rearrangement uses TRBV15 and TRBJ1-1, with D perhaps matching TRBD1 (6 bases). Germline assignment: CDR1 LNHNV and CDR2 YYDKDF (reference sequence). This CDR3 spans 14 amino acids. V was clipped by 8 bases and J by 4 bases, with 17 bases between them. The CDR3 DNA sequence: TGTGCCACCGGGCAGCGGGGGGGGCCCACTGAAGCTTTCTTT. Its translation: CATGQRGGPTEAFF.

The chain employs TRBV19 and TRBJ2-2; TRBD2 agrees at 9 bases. Trimming at V came to 4 bases and at J to 3 bases, leaving 3 bases not matched to a gene. The CDR3 has 15 amino acids. Germline V gene lookup returns CDR1 LNHDA and CDR2 SQIVND (reference sequence). The CDR3 coding sequence is TGTGCCAGTAGTACGAGCGGGGGGTACACCGGGGAGCTGTTTTTT. Residues: CASSTSGGYTGELFF.

This rearrangement joins TRBV10-1 to TRBJ1-1; D perhaps matches TRBD1 (5 bases). V dropped 3 bases and J dropped 1 base, with 9 bases sitting between them. Germline lookup yields CDR1 WNHNN and CDR2 SYGVQD (reference sequence). This CDR3 region has 14 residues. DNA of the CDR3: TGCGCCAGCAGTGAACAGGTGACGAACACTGAAGCTTTCTTT. It encodes CASSEQVTNTEAFF.

The chain uses TRBV11-2 and TRBJ2-1; D call uncertain. This CDR3 has 14 residues. The ends were cut back, 3 bases at V and 0 bases at J, with 6 bases in the middle. CDR1 is SGHAT and CDR2 is FQNNGV in the germline V gene. The CDR3 sequence is CASSFGSSYNEQFF. DNA of the CDR3: TGTGCCAGCAGCTTCGGTAGCTCCTACAATGAGCAGTTCTTC.

V usage is TRBV7-2 and J usage is TRBJ2-1, with D tentatively TRBD2 (5 bases). Germline assignment: CDR1 SGHTA and CDR2 FQGNSA. The CDR3 extends over 18 amino acids. Deletions cut 2 bases from V and 1 base from J, with 18 bases between. The CDR3 nucleotides read TGTGCCAGCAGCTTAAATCTGAGGGCCCTACTTTCCTACAATGAGCAGTTCTTC. Translated, it gives CASSLNLRALLSYNEQFF.

This chain links TRBV13 with TRBJ2-1, with TRBD2 as a possible D gene (6 bases). This CDR3 contains 16 residues. Germline-derived CDR1 and CDR2 are PRHDT and FYEKMQ (reference sequence). V was clipped by 5 bases and J by 4 bases, with 18 bases between them. The CDR3 spells CASSQFRGTLYNEQFF. In DNA form, the CDR3 reads TGTGCCAGCAGCCAGTTCCGCGGGACTCTGTACAATGAGCAGTTCTTC. Filled out from reference TRBV13 and TRBJ2-1, the complete variable domain reads AAGVIQSPRHLIKEKRETATLKCYPIPRHDTVYWYQQGPGQDPQFLISFYEKMQSDKGSIPDRFSAQQFSDYHSELNMSSLELGDSALYFCASSQFRGTLYNEQFFGPGTRLTVL.

The chain joins TRBV21-1 to TRBJ2-7; the D segment call TRBD2 is taken from the table without a DNA check. TRBV21-1 represents a pseudogene. CDR3 length: 16 amino acids. The CDR3 loop is CASSLGKRAGSYEQYF. The CDR3 region has the DNA TGTGCCAGCAGCCTCGGGAAAAGGGCAGGCTCCTACGAGCAGTACTTC.

V and J are TRBV29-1 and TRBJ2-5, with 7 bases matching TRBD2. Germline CDR1 and CDR2: SQVTM and ANQGSEA. V lost 4 bases, J lost 5 bases, and 13 bases stayed unmatched. This CDR3 spans 15 amino acids. CDR3 nucleotide sequence: TGCAGCGTTGCGGGAAGCCTTAGCGGGCTGGAGACCCAGTACTTC. It encodes CSVAGSLSGLETQYF.

This rearrangement joins TRBV6-1 to TRBJ1-4; TRBD1 matches at 7 bases. Per the germline V gene, CDR1 is MNHNS and CDR2 is SASEGT. Trimming took 6 bases from V and 7 from J; bases not matched to a gene: 11. CDR3 length: 15 residues. The CDR3 DNA reads TGTGCCAGCAGAACCGTACAGGGGTATAGTGAAAAACTGTTTTTT. Encoded protein: CASRTVQGYSEKLFF.